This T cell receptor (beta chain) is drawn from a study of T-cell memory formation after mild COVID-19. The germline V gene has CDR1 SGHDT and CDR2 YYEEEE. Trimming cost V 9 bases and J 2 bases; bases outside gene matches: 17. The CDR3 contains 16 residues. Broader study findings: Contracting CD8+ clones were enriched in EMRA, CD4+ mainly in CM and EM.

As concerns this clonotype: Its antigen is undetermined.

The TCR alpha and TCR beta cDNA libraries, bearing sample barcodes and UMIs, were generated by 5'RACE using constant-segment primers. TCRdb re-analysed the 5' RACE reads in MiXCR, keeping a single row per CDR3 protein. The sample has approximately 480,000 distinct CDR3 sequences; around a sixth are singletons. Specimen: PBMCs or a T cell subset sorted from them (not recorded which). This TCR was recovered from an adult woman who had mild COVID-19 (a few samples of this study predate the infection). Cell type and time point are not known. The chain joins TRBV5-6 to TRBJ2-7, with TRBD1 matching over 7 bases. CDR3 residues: CATFANRDRVAYEQYF. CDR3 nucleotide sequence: TGTGCCACCTTTGCTAATCGAGACAGGGTAGCCTACGAGCAGTACTTC.